This TCR beta chain was recovered during a study of CD8 T cells in ankylosing spondylitis (TCRdb year 2017). Notes on the research overall: The study profiled T cell receptor beta repertoires in healthy donors and ankylosing spondylitis patients to find disease-linked TCR variants. The whole study cohort included 108 healthy donors and 20 to 30 ankylosing spondylitis patients. Peripheral blood was sampled, and synovial fluid was also collected from ankylosing spondylitis patients.

Sequencing used an Illumina HiSeq 2500. TCR beta libraries were prepared by quantitative 5'-RACE with molecular barcodes. The source study handled its data this way. A new computational method based on a probabilistic model of VDJ rearrangement was used to identify disease-linked TCR variants. TCRdb cleaned the public reads at Q25 with fastp, built clones with MiXCR and kept in-frame beta chains. Each CDR3 protein appears once, grouped with its most common genes and DNA. TCRdb assigned the V and J calls; the authors' analysis was not used. The sample table records 150,000 to 250,000 distinct CDR3 sequences; roughly 13% of these occur just once. Of the sample, 15% to 20% falls within the top ten clones. For this clonotype: There is no known antigen for this receptor. No clone much larger than this one lies a single base away; base qualities are absent.

The study at large found these results: A CD8+ phenotype was shown by the disease-linked clones, which were found at relatively low frequencies in peripheral blood. The disease-linked clones were reported to be significantly enriched in matched synovial fluid samples from ankylosing spondylitis patients. Blood from ankylosing spondylitis patients appeared to be characterized by a TCR beta motif composed of about 8 highly homologous amino acid variants. Some motif variants had previously been reported in the synovial fluid and blood of reactive arthritis patients, which suggests shared mechanisms of disease initiation.

V and J lose 4 bases and 7 bases, and a span of 20 bases separates them. The CDR3 sequence holds 15 residues, the cysteine and phenylalanine included. Only the CDR3 region is kept as DNA, spanning 45 bases read in frame from base 1. The germline V gene (reference sequence) specifies SEHNR as CDR1 and FQNEAQ as CDR2. The receptor was derived from a male donor with ankylosing spondylitis or in good health (not recorded which). Sequenced sample: blood, either unsorted or a sorted T cell fraction (not recorded which). The chain links TRBV7-9 with TRBJ2-7; the D gene identity is not certain. The nucleotide sequence is TGTGCCAGCAGCTCCCGCCTGGGCGTGGCTGGGGAGCAGTACTTC. This encodes CASSSRLGVAGEQYF.